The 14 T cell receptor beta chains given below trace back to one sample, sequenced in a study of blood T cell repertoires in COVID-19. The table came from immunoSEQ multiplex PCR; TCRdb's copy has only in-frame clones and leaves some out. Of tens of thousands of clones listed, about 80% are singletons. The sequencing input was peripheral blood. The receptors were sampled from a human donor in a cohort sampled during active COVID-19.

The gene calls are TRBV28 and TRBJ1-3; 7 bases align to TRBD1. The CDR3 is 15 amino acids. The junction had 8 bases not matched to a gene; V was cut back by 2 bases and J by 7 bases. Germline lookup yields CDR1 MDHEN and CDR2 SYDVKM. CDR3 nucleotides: TGTGCCAGCAGTTTACGTGACAGGGCAGGTAACACCATATATTTT. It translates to CASSLRDRAGNTIYF.

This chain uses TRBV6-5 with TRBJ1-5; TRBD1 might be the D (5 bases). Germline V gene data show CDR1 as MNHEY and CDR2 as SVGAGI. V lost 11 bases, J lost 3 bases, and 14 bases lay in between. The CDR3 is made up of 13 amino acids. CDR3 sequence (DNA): TGTGCCTCAATGCGGGGGTCCAATCAGCCCCAGCATTTT. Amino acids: CASMRGSNQPQHF.

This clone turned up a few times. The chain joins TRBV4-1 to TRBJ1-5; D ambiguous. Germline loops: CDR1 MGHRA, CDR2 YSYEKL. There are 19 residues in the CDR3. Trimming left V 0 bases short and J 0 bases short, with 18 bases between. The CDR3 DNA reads TGCGCCAGCAGCCAAGAGGGTTATCGTCCGGGTAATAGCAATCAGCCCCAGCATTTT. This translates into CASSQEGYRPGNSNQPQHF.

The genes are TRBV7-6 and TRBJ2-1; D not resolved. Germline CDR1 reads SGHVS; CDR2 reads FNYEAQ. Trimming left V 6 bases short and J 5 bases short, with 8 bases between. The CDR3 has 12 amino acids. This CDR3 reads CASRSVDNEQFF. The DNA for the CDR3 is TGTGCCAGCAGATCGGTGGACAATGAGCAGTTCTTC.

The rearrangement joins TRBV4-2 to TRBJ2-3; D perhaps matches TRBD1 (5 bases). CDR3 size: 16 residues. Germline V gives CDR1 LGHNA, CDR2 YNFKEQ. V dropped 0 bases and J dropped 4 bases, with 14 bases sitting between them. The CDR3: CASSQEHAKGSDTQYF. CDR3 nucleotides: TGTGCCAGCAGCCAAGAACACGCAAAGGGGTCAGATACGCAGTATTTT.

In DNA form, the CDR3 reads TGTGCCAGCAGTCCCCCGGCGGGGTCTGGAAACACCATATATTTT. This encodes CASSPPAGSGNTIYF. The chain couples TRBV28 to TRBJ1-3; D remains unclear. CDR1 and CDR2 from the germline V gene are MDHEN and SYDVKM. The CDR3 is 15 amino acids. Trimming stripped 5 bases from V and 1 base from J, with 12 bases between.

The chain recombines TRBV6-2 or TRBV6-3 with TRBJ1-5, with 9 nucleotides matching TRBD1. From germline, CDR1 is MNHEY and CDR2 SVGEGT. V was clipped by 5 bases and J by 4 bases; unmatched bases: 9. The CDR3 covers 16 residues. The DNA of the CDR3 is TGTGCCAGCAGTAAAAACAGGGGGCAGGGGAATCAGCCCCAGCATTTT. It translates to CASSKNRGQGNQPQHF.

This CDR3 is CAWIRRDTLGTDTQYF. The DNA for the CDR3 is TGTGCCTGGATACGACGGGACACGTTAGGCACAGATACGCAGTATTTT. The chain is built from TRBV30 and TRBJ2-3, with D tentatively TRBD1 (6 bases). From germline, CDR1 is GTSNPN and CDR2 SVGIG (reference sequence). There are 16 residues in the CDR3. The V gene lost 4 bases and the J gene lost 1 base, with 18 bases spanning the gap.

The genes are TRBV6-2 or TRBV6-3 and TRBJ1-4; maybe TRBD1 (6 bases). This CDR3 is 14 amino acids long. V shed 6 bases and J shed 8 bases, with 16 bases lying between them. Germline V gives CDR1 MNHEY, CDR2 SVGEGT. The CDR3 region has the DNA TGTGCCAGCAGCACCGGGACACTGAGGGAAAAACTGTTTTTT. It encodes CASSTGTLREKLFF.

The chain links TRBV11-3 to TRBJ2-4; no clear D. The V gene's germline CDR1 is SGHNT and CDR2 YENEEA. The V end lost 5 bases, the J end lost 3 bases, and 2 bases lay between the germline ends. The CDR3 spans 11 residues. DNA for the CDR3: TGTGCCAGCAGCCGCAAAAACATTCAGTACTTC. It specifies CASSRKNIQYF.

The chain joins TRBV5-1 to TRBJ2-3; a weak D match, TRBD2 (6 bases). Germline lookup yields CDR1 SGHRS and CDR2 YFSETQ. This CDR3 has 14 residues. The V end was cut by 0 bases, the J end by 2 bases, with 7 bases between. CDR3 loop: CASSLVADTDTQYF. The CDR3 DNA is TGCGCCAGCAGCTTGGTAGCGGACACAGATACGCAGTATTTT.

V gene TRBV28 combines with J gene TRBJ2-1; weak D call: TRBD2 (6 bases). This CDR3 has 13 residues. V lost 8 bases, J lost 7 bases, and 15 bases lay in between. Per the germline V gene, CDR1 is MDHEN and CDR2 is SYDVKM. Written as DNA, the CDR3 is TGTGCCAGCTGGGACTCCCTGATGAATGAGCAGTTCTTC. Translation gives CASWDSLMNEQFF.

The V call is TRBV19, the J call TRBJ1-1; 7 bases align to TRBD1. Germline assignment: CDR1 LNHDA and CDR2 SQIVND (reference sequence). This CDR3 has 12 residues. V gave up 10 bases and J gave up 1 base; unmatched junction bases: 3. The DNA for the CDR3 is TGTGCCATACGGACAGGGAACACTGAAGCTTTCTTT. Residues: CAIRTGNTEAFF. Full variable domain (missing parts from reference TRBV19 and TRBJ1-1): DGGITQSPKYLFRKEGQNVTLSCEQNLNHDAMYWYRQDPGQGLRLIYYSQIVNDFQKGDIAEGYSVSREKKESFPLTVTSAQKNPTAFYLCAIRTGNTEAFFGQGTRLTVV.

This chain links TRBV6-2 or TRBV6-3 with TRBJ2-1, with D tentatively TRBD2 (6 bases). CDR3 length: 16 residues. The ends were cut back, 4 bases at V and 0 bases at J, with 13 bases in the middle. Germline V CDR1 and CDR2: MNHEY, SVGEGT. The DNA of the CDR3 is TGTGCCAGCAGTTTGCTAGCCGGGAGCTCCTACAATGAGCAGTTCTTC. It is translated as CASSLLAGSSYNEQFF.